The 17 T cell receptor beta chains below come from one sample, sequenced in a study of T cell responses to AZD1222 COVID-19 vaccine. Measured with immunoSEQ multiplex PCR; TCRdb has only the in-frame clones, and not every one. The sample lists 100,000 to 120,000 clones; 88% were seen once. This specimen consisted of peripheral blood, obtained on day 0 of AZD1222 vaccination. Receptors were obtained from an adult in good health.

On this clone: Mismatch with germline at one junction end may stem from a read error. The rearrangement uses TRBV11-1 and TRBJ1-1; D call uncertain. CDR1 and CDR2 (germline): SGHAT, FQDESV (reference sequence). This CDR3 has 13 amino acids. Here the CDR3 reads CASSITRNSEAFF. The CDR3 bases are TGTGCCAGCAGCATAACACGGAACTCTGAAGCTTTCTTT. The entire variable domain, with the rest obtained from reference TRBV11-1 and TRBJ1-1, is as follows: EAEVAQSPRYKITEKSQAVAFWCDPISGHATLYWYRQILGQGPELLVQFQDESVVDDSQLPKDRFSAERLKGVDSTLKIQPAELGDSAMYLCASSITRNSEAFFGQGTRLTVV.

The gene calls are TRBV9 and TRBJ2-7, with TRBD2 matching 8 bases. The junction had 8 bases not matched to a gene; V was cut back by 0 bases and J by 3 bases. Germline CDR1 is SGDLS and CDR2 is YYNGEE. This CDR3 comprises 16 residues. CDR3 DNA sequence: TGTGCCAGCAGCGTAGGAGGTGGACTAGCCATCTACGAGCAGTACTTC. Its translation: CASSVGGGLAIYEQYF.

This chain links TRBV2 with TRBJ2-7; D uncertain. Germline CDR1 and CDR2: SNHLY and FYNNEI. There are 14 residues in the CDR3. V was clipped by 0 bases and J by 3 bases, with 9 bases between them. This CDR3 reads CASSEALASYEQYF. The CDR3 bases are TGTGCCAGCAGTGAAGCGCTGGCTAGCTACGAGCAGTACTTC.

The chain is built from TRBV27 and TRBJ2-2, with unresolved D. This CDR3 contains 14 residues. Germline V gives CDR1 MNHEY, CDR2 SMNVEV (reference sequence). The V and J ends lost 3 bases and 5 bases respectively, with 10 bases between them. The CDR3 DNA follows: TGTGCCAGCAGTTTTTCCTTGGGGACCGGGGAGCTGTTTTTT. Translating it yields CASSFSLGTGELFF.

V usage is TRBV19 and J usage is TRBJ1-1, with 7 nucleotides matching TRBD1. V trimming: 6 bases; J trimming: 4 bases; junction bases outside the gene matches: 8. This CDR3 contains 14 residues. Germline V CDR1 and CDR2: LNHDA, SQIVND (reference sequence). CDR3 sequence reads: CASSLQGLGTEAFF. In DNA form, the CDR3 reads TGTGCCAGTAGCCTACAGGGGCTGGGCACTGAAGCTTTCTTT.

The chain couples TRBV2 to TRBJ1-2; D may be TRBD1 (6 bases). V gave up 0 bases and J gave up 4 bases, with 9 bases separating them. Germline assignment: CDR1 SNHLY and CDR2 FYNNEI. There are 14 residues in the CDR3. The CDR3 loop reads CASSEATRGYGYTF. The CDR3 DNA sequence: TGTGCCAGCAGTGAAGCGACCAGGGGCTATGGCTACACCTTC. Looking up the rest from reference TRBV2 and TRBJ1-2 gives the full variable domain: EPEVTQTPSHQVTQMGQEVILRCVPISNHLYFYWYRQILGQKVEFLVSFYNNEISEKSEIFDDQFSVERPDGSNFTLKIRSTKLEDSAMYFCASSEATRGYGYTFGSGTRLTVV.

This clone was counted at least ten times. J is TRBJ1-5 and V is TRBV6-2 or TRBV6-3; TRBD1 might be the D (5 bases). The V end was cut by 2 bases, the J end by 3 bases, with 8 bases between. This CDR3 has 14 residues. The germline gives CDR1 MNHEY, CDR2 SVGEGT. CDR3 bases: TGTGCCAGCAGTTACGACAGCCTCAATCAGCCCCAGCATTTT. It is translated as CASSYDSLNQPQHF.

The chain has TRBV12-3 or TRBV12-4 and TRBJ2-7; D is perhaps TRBD2 (6 bases). This CDR3 is built from 12 residues. V was pared by 6 bases and J by 6 bases, with 12 bases between. This CDR3 reads CASRARTTEQYF. The CDR3 DNA follows: TGTGCCAGCAGGGCTCGGACTACCGAGCAGTACTTC.

This chain links TRBV5-1 with TRBJ2-7; 9 bases fit TRBD1. This CDR3 contains 15 residues. V trimming: 3 bases; J trimming: 8 bases; junction bases outside the gene matches: 12. The germline gives CDR1 SGHRS, CDR2 YFSETQ. The CDR3 reads CASSSTRTGDSKQYF. In nucleotides, the CDR3 is TGCGCCAGCAGCTCCACGCGGACAGGGGACTCCAAGCAGTACTTC.

This chain uses TRBV2 with TRBJ2-1; D is unclear. The CDR3 runs to 12 residues. Germline V gene lookup returns CDR1 SNHLY and CDR2 FYNNEI. V was shortened by 8 bases and J by 9 bases, with 14 bases between the two germline ends. For the CDR3, the DNA is TGTGCCAGCGTCCCCGAGGTCGGTGAGCAGTTCTTC. It specifies CASVPEVGEQFF.

The rearrangement joins TRBV3-1 (or the pseudogene TRBV3-2) to TRBJ2-2; unclear D gene. Trimming left V 0 bases short and J 0 bases short, with 8 bases between. In germline, CDR1 is LGHDT, CDR2 YNNKEL (reference sequence). The CDR3 is 16 residues long. CDR3 in amino acids: CASSQDRPPNTGELFF. DNA for the CDR3: TGTGCCAGCAGCCAAGACCGGCCGCCGAACACCGGGGAGCTGTTTTTT.

The chain is built from TRBV19 and TRBJ1-5, with unresolved D. The V end was cut by 6 bases, the J end by 1 base, with 13 bases between. The germline V gene encodes CDR1 LNHDA and CDR2 SQIVND (reference sequence). This CDR3 is 15 amino acids long. The CDR3 spells CASSLKVDSNQPQHF. CDR3 nucleotides: TGTGCCAGTAGCCTGAAAGTGGACAGCAATCAGCCCCAGCATTTT.

V is TRBV15 and J is TRBJ2-1; 10 nucleotides match TRBD1. With V trimmed by 0 bases and J by 0 bases, 5 bases remained unmatched. Germline V gene lookup returns CDR1 LNHNV and CDR2 YYDKDF (reference sequence). This CDR3 region has 18 residues. The CDR3 is CATSRERGQGSSYNEQFF. CDR3 in DNA: TGTGCCACCAGCAGAGAAAGGGGACAGGGGAGCTCCTACAATGAGCAGTTCTTC.

The chain is built from TRBV7-3 and TRBJ2-3, with 8 nucleotides matching TRBD2. From germline, CDR1 is SGHTA and CDR2 FQGTGA. The CDR3 is 13 amino acids. The V gene end was trimmed by 5 bases and the J gene end by 5 bases; junction bases not matched to a gene: 3. DNA of the CDR3: TGTGCCAGCAGCAGGGGACTAGAAGATACGCAGTATTTT. This encodes CASSRGLEDTQYF.

V gene TRBV28 combines with J gene TRBJ2-7, with 9 bases matching TRBD2. The CDR3 extends over 14 amino acids. Germline loops: CDR1 MDHEN, CDR2 SYDVKM. Trimming took 3 bases from V and 0 from J; bases not matched to a gene: 0. CDR3 sequence (DNA): TGTGCCAGCAGTTTGGGACTAGCCTCCTACGAGCAGTACTTC. Its protein product is CASSLGLASYEQYF.

The count of this clone is one. The chain links TRBV19 to TRBJ2-7, with D possibly being TRBD1 (6 bases). V lost 3 bases, J lost 4 bases, and 19 bases lay in between. Germline V gives CDR1 LNHDA, CDR2 SQIVND (reference sequence). The CDR3 extends over 16 amino acids. The CDR3 nucleotides read TGTGCCAGTAGTATGGGGTGGGGGCCAGGGTTGTACGAGCAGTACTTC. Translated: CASSMGWGPGLYEQYF.

This chain joins TRBV27 and TRBJ2-7; tentatively, D is TRBD2 (7 bases). CDR3 length: 15 amino acids. V was clipped by 6 bases and J by 1 base, with 16 bases between them. Germline values: CDR1 MNHEY, CDR2 SMNVEV (reference sequence). CDR3 in amino acids: CASSPRGLSSYEQYF. The CDR3 DNA reads TGTGCCAGCAGCCCCAGGGGACTAAGTTCCTACGAGCAGTACTTC.